The entry below describes one T cell receptor beta chain. Its target is not known. These data are taken from a study of breast tumors, draining lymph nodes, adjacent tissues. One entry per CDR3 protein, called by TCRdb with MiXCR from the multiplex PCR reads. The table has 150,000 to 250,000 distinct CDR3 sequences, 31% seen once. Axillary draining lymph nodes of breast cancer patients supplied the node samples. Study observations and caveats: Tumor TCR diversity was below lymph nodes but above nontumor tissue. Luminal-like breast cancer showed significantly higher tumor–nontumor repertoire similarity than basal-like. That most tumor T cells come from lymph nodes remained unproven. Data fit most tumor T cells coming from lymph node, expanding in tumor.

The sequencing input was axillary lymph node tissue. This clonotype was sampled from a female donor with breast cancer. Some clones in this sample may be carry-over from other donors' samples.

CDR3 bases: TGCAGTGCTAGGACAGGTGGTTACAATGAGCAGTTCTTC. Its translation is CSARTGGYNEQFF. V and J are TRBV20-1 and TRBJ2-1; perhaps TRBD1 as D (6 bases). CDR3 length: 13 amino acids. V lost 3 bases, J lost 4 bases, and 10 bases lay in between. Germline assignment: CDR1 DFQATT and CDR2 SNEGSKA (reference sequence).